Included here is one T cell receptor beta chain sequence, with context. V was clipped by 10 bases and J by 9 bases; unmatched bases: 7. The CDR3 is 13 residues long. From germline, CDR1 is LNHDA and CDR2 SQIVND (reference sequence). This entry is derived from a study of blood T cell repertoires in COVID-19. Study-wide background: Sample material is recorded as cDNA or gDNA derived from T cells, B-cell-depleted T cells, or PBMCs.

Measured with immunoSEQ multiplex PCR; TCRdb has only the in-frame clones, and not every one. The sample yields some 200,000 clones, approximately 80% seen once. This rearrangement joins TRBV19 to TRBJ2-1; 12 bases line up with TRBD2. The sample taken for sequencing was peripheral blood. The sequence was collected from an elderly woman with COVID-19, enrolled during active disease. The CDR3 is CAIASGRAGEQFF. CDR3 nucleotide sequence: TGTGCCATTGCTAGCGGGAGGGCCGGTGAGCAGTTCTTC. Supplemented by reference TRBV19 and TRBJ2-1, the full variable domain reads DGGITQSPKYLFRKEGQNVTLSCEQNLNHDAMYWYRQDPGQGLRLIYYSQIVNDFQKGDIAEGYSVSREKKESFPLTVTSAQKNPTAFYLCAIASGRAGEQFFGPGTRLTVL.